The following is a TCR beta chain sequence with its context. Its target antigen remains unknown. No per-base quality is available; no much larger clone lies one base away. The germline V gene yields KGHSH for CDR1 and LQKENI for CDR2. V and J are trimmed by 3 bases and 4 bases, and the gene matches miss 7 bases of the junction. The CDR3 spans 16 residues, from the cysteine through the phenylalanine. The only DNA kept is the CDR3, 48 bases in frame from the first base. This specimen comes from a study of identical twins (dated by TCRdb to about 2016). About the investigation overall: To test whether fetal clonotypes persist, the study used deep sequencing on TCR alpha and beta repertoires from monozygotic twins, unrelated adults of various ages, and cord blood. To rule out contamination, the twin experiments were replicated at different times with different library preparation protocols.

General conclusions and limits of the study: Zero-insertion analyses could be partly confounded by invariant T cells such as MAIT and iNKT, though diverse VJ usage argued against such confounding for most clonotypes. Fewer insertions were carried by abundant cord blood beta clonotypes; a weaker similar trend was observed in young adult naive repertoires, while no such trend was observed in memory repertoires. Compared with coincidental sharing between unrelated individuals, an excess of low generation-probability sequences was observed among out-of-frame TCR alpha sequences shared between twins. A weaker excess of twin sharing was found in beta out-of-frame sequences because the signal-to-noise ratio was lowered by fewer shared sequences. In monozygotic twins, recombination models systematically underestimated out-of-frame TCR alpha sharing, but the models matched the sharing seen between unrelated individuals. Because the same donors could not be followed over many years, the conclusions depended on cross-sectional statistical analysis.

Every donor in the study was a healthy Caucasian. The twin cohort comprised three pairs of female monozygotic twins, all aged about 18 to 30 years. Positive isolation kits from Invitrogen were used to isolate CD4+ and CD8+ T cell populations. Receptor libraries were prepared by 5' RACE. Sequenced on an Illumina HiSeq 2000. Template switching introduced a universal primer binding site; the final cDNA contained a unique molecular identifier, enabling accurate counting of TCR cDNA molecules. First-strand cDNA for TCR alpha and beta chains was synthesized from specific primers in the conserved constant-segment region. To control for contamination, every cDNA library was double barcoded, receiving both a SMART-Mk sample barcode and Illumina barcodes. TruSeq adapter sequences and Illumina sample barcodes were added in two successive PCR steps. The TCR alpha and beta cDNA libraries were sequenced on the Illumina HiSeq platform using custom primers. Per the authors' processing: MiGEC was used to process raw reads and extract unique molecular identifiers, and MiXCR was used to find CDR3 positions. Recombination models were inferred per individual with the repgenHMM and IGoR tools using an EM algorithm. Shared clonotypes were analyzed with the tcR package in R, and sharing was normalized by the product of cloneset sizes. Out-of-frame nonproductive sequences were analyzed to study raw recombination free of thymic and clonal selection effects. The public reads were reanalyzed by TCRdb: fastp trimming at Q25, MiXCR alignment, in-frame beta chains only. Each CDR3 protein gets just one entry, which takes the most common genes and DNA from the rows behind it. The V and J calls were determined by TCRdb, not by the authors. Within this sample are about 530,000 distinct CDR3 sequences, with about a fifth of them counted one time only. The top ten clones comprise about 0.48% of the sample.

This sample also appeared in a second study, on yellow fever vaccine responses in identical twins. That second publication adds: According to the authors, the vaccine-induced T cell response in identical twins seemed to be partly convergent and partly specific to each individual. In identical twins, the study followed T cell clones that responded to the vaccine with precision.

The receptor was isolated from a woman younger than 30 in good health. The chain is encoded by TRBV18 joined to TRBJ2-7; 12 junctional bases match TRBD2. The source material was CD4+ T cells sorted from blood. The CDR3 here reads CASSPTVTSGSYEQYF. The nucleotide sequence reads TGTGCCAGCTCACCTACAGTGACTAGCGGGAGTTACGAGCAGTACTTC.